This T cell receptor (beta chain) derives from a study of low-dose radiotherapy and immunotherapy resistance in tumors. The overall study: Covering alpha and beta chains, TRAV- and TRBV-specific primers were used for the first-strand cDNA.

V lost 4 bases and J lost 0; bases outside the gene matches: 7. Germline assignment: CDR1 SGHAT and CDR2 FQNNGV. The CDR3 spans 16 residues. The authors ran 15 to 20 PCR cycles to amplify TCRs with a constant-region primer and V-primer adapter. TCRdb re-called the reads with MiXCR, one entry per CDR3 protein. The sample lists roughly 50,000 distinct CDR3 sequences; around 35% were seen once. The time point here: after trial treatment. Treatment here: LDRT plus nivolumab, ipilimumab, low-dose cyclophosphamide and aspirin (RACIN trial). This clonotype was seen at least ten times. This chain uses TRBV11-2 with TRBJ2-3; 7 bases are shared with TRBD2. The sample was PBMCs, taken after low-dose radiotherapy plus immunotherapy. This clonotype was obtained from a male donor with rectosigmoid adenocarcinoma. The CDR3 DNA follows: TGTGCCAGCAGCTACTTAGCGGGTACGAGCACAGATACGCAGTATTTT. Its protein is CASSYLAGTSTDTQYF. The entire variable domain, with the rest obtained from reference TRBV11-2 and TRBJ2-3, is as follows: EAGVAQSPRYKIIEKRQSVAFWCNPISGHATLYWYQQILGQGPKLLIQFQNNGVVDDSQLPKDRFSAERLKGVDSTLKIQPAKLEDSAVYLCASSYLAGTSTDTQYFGPGTRLTVL.